This T cell receptor (beta chain) was identified in a study of blood T cell repertoires in COVID-19. Study summary: Sites in the United States, Italy and Spain provided acute and convalescent COVID-19 samples. PBMCs, B-cell-depleted T cells, or T cells provided the cDNA or gDNA that made up the material.

Original data processing: Amplifying reference gene primers gave estimates of nucleated cell counts. TCRdb's copy holds only in-frame clones and misses some; the assay was immunoSEQ multiplex PCR. The DNA was the basis for D and trimming; V, J and clone size are from that table. This table holds 100,000 to 150,000 clones, about 81% found once. The V segment lost 5 bases and the J segment 2 bases; nucleotides outside the gene matches: 5. CDR1 and CDR2 (germline): SEHNR, FQNEAQ (reference sequence). The CDR3 spans 16 residues. Input material: peripheral blood. This sequence was found in a woman aged 80 or over with acute or convalescent COVID-19. V usage is TRBV7-9 and J usage is TRBJ2-4; 11 bases line up with TRBD1. DNA of the CDR3: TGTGCCAGCAGCCTAGGACAGGGGGCGACCAAAAACATTCAGTACTTC. This gives the protein CASSLGQGATKNIQYF.